This T cell receptor beta chain is from a study of patients and donors after allogeneic stem cell transplantation. Germline CDR1 reads SGHRS; CDR2 reads YFSETQ. V lost 5 bases and J 5 bases, leaving 7 bases between the germline ends. The CDR3 has 11 amino acids. TCRdb called the RT-PCR reads again in MiXCR, with one record for every CDR3 protein. Of roughly 200,000 distinct CDR3 sequences in the sample, around 41% were seen once. The rearrangement joins TRBV5-1 to TRBJ2-5; D could derive from TRBD1 or TRBD2 (5 bases each). The sequence was collected from a human donor who was either an allogeneic HSCT recipient or a stem cell or donor lymphocyte infusion donor (not recorded which). It is not recorded whose cells these are; they may come from a transplant donor. Sample: blood, either unsorted or a sorted T cell fraction (not recorded which). As DNA, the CDR3 is TGCGCCAGCAGAGAGGGGGAGACCCAGTACTTC. Amino acid sequence: CASREGETQYF.